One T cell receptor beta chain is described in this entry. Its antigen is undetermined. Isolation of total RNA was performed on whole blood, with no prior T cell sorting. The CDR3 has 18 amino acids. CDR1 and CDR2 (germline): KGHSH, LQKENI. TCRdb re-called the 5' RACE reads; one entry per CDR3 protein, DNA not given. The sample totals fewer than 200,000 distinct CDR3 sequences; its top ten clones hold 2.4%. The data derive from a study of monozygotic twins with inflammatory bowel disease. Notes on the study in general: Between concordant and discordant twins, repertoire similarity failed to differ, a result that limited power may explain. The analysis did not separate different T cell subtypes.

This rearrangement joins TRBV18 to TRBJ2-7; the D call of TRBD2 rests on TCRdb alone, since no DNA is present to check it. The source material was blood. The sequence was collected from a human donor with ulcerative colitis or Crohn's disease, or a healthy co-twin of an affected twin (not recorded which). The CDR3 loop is CASSPLASGTSGDYEQYF.